This TCR beta chain was recorded in a study of T cells in Graves' hyperthyroidism and ophthalmopathy. As for the study in general: Peripheral blood sampling occurred at initial diagnosis, before any treatment.

CDR1 and CDR2 (germline): MDHEN, SYDVKM. V was shortened by 8 bases and J by 2 bases, with 10 bases between the two germline ends. The CDR3 spans 13 residues. TCR beta CDR3 regions were amplified from RNA transcripts. HTBI primers were the set used in a first-round RT-PCR of the TCR CDR3. TCRdb fed the multiplex PCR reads into MiXCR, producing one record per CDR3 protein. Of about 720,000 distinct CDR3 sequences in the sample, about 16% were seen once. This clonotype was counted ten times or more. Investigators excluded patients with uncontrolled infection, other autoimmune disease, pregnancy or lactation. Orbital computed tomography, thyroid ultrasound, serum thyroxine and TRAb, and clinical symptoms together informed the diagnoses. Isolation of PBMCs was performed on 8.5 to 10 ml fresh peripheral blood.

The rearrangement uses TRBV28 and TRBJ2-1; possible D gene TRBD1, 5 bases. The sample consisted of blood. The receptor's source is a young man with Graves' hyperthyroidism. The CDR3 protein is CASGPQAYNEQFF. CDR3 in DNA: TGTGCCAGCGGGCCACAGGCCTACAATGAGCAGTTCTTC.